This TCR beta chain was observed in a study of blood T cell repertoires in COVID-19. Participants had their cohort set by participant-reported clinical history. Profiled with immunoSEQ multiplex PCR; TCRdb holds only in-frame clones, not every one. The data contain approximately 200,000 clones, 86% of them singletons. The CDR3 has 15 residues. CDR1 MNHNY and CDR2 SVGAGI come from the germline V gene (reference sequence). The ends were cut back, 5 bases at V and 4 bases at J, with 17 bases in the middle. V gene TRBV6-6 combines with J gene TRBJ2-5; D is ambiguous. The sequence came from a woman aged 30 to 39 who had recovered from COVID-19. The material sequenced was PBMCs or T cells enriched from blood (not recorded which). The CDR3 protein is CASSLLRPIPETQYF. CDR3 nucleotides: TGTGCCAGCAGTCTACTACGGCCAATACCAGAGACCCAGTACTTC.